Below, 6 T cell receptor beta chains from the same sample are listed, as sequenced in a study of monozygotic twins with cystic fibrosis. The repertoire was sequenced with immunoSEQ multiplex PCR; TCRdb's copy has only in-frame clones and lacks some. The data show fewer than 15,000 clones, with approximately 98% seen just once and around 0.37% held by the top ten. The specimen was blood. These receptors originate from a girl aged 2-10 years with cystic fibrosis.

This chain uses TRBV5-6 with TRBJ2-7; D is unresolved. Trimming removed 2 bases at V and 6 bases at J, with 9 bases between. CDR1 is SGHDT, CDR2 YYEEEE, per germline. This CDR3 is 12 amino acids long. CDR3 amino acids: CASSFGPSEQYF. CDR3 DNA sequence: TGTGCCAGCAGCTTCGGGCCCTCCGAGCAGTACTTC.

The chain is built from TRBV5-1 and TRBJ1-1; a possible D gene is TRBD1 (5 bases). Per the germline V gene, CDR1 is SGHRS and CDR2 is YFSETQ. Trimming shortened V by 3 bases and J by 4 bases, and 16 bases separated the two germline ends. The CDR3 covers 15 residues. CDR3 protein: CASSWQGEGVTEAFF. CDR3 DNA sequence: TGCGCCAGCAGCTGGCAGGGAGAAGGGGTCACTGAAGCTTTCTTT.

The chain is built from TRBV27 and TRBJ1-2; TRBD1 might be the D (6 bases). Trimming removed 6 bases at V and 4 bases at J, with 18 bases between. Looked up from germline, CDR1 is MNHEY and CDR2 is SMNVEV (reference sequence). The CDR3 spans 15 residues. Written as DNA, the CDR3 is TGTGCCAGCAGATCGGGCCCGGGGGCCGGCTATGGCTACACCTTC. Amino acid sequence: CASRSGPGAGYGYTF.

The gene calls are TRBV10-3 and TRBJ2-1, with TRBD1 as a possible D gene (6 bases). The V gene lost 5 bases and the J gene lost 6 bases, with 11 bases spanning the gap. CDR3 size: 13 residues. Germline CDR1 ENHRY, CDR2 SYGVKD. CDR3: CAISRTQGNEQFF. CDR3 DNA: TGTGCCATCAGTAGGACACAGGGCAATGAGCAGTTCTTC.

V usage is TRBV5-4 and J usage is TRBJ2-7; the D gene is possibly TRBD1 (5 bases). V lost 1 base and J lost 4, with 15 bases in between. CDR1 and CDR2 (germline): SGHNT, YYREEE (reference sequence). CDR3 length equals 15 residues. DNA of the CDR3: TGTGCCAGCAGCTTGCTGTGGCAGGGTCCGTACGAGCAGTACTTC. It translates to CASSLLWQGPYEQYF.

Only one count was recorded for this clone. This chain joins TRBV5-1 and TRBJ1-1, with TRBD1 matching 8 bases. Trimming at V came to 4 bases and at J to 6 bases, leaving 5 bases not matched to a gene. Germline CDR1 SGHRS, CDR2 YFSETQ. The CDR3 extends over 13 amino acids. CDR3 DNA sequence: TGCGCCAGCAGCGGGCGGACAGGGCCTGAAGCTTTCTTT. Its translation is CASSGRTGPEAFF.